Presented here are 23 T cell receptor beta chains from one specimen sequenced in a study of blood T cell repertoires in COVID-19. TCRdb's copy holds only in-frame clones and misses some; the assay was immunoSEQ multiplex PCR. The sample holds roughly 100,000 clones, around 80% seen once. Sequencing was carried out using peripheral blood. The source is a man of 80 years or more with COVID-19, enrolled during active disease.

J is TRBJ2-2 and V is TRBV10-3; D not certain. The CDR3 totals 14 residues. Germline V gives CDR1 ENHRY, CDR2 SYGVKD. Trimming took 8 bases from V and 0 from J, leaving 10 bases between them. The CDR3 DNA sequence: TGTGCCATCGGTGCGTTAGCGAACACCGGGGAGCTGTTTTTT. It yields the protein CAIGALANTGELFF.

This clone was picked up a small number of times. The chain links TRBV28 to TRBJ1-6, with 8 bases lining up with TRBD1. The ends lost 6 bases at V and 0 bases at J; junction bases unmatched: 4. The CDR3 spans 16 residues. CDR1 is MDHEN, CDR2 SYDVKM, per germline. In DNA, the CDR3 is TGTGCCAGCAGGTCGACAGGGGCCTCCTATAATTCACCCCTCCACTTT. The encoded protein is CASRSTGASYNSPLHF.

CDR3 loop: CASRRTASTSGNTIYF. The CDR3, as DNA: TGTGCCAGCAGAAGGACAGCCTCGACCTCTGGAAACACCATATATTTT. The J gene is TRBJ1-3, the V gene TRBV28; maybe TRBD1 (6 bases). Deletions cut 6 bases from V and 0 bases from J, with 15 bases between. Germline CDR1 MDHEN, CDR2 SYDVKM. The CDR3 consists of 16 residues. Together with reference TRBV28 and TRBJ1-3, the CDR3 gives the full variable domain: DVKVTQSSRYLVKRTGEKVFLECVQDMDHENMFWYRQDPGLGLRLIYFSYDVKMKEKGDIPEGYSVSREKKERFSLILESASTNQTSMYLCASRRTASTSGNTIYFGEGSWLTVV.

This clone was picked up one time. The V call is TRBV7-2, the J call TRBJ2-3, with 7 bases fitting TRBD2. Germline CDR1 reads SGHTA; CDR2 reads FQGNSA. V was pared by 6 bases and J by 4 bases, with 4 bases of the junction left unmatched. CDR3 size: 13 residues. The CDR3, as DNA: TGTGCCAGCAGATCGGGGGGTTCAGATACGCAGTATTTT. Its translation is CASRSGGSDTQYF.

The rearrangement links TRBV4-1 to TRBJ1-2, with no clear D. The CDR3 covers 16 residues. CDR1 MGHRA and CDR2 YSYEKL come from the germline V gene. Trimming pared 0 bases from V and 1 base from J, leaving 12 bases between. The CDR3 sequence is CASSQDTRNDNYGYTF. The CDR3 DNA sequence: TGCGCCAGCAGCCAAGATACCAGAAATGATAACTATGGCTACACCTTC.

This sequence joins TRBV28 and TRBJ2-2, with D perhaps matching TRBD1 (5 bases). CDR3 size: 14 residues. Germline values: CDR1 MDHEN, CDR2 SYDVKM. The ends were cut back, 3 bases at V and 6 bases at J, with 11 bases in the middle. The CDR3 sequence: CASSLSQEAGELFF. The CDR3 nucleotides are TGTGCCAGCAGTTTGTCACAGGAAGCCGGGGAGCTGTTTTTT.

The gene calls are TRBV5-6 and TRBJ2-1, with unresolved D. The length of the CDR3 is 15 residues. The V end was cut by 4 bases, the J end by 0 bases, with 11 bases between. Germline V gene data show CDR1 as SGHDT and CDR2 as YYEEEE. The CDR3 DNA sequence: TGTGCCAGCAGCCCCGGGTGGAGCTCCTACAATGAGCAGTTCTTC. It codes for CASSPGWSSYNEQFF.

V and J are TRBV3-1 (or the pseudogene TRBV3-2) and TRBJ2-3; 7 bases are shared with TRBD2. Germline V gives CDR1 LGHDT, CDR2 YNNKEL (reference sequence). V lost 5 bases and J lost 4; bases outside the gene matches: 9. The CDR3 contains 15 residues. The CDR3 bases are TGTGCCAGCAGCGGCGGGGCTAGCGGATCAGATACGCAGTATTTT. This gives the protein CASSGGASGSDTQYF.

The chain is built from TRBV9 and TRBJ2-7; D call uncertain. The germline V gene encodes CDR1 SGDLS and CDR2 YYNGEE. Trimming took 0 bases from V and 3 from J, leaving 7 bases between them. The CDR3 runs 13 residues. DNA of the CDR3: TGTGCCAGCAGCGTAGGGCAAAACTACGAGCAGTACTTC. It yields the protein CASSVGQNYEQYF. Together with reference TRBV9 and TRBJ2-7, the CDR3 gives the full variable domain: DSGVTQTPKHLITATGQRVTLRCSPRSGDLSVYWYQQSLDQGLQFLIQYYNGEERAKGNILERFSAQQFPDLHSELNLSSLELGDSALYFCASSVGQNYEQYFGPGTRLTVT.

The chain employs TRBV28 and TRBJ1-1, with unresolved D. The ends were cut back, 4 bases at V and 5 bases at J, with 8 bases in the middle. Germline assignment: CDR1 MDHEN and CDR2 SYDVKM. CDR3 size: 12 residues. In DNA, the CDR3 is TGTGCCAGCAGTTGGGGAGTAACTGAAGCTTTCTTT. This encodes CASSWGVTEAFF.

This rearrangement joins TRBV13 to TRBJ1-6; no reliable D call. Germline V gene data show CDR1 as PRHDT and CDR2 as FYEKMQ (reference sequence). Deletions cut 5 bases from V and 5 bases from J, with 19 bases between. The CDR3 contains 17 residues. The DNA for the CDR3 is TGTGCCAGCAGCCCCAGAGGGATTTTTGCAAATAATTCACCCCTCCACTTT. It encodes CASSPRGIFANNSPLHF.

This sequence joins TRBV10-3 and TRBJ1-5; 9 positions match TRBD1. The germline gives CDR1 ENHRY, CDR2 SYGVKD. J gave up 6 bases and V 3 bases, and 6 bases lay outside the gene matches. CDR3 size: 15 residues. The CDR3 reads CAISDKDRGSQPQHF. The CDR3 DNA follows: TGTGCCATCAGTGACAAGGACAGGGGCAGTCAGCCCCAGCATTTT.

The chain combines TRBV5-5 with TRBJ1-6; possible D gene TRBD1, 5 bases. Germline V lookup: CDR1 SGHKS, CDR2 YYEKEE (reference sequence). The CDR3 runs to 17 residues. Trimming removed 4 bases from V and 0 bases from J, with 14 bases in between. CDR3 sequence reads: CASSLWTSSSYNSPLHF. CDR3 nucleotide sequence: TGTGCCAGCAGCCTTTGGACAAGTAGCTCCTATAATTCACCCCTCCACTTT.

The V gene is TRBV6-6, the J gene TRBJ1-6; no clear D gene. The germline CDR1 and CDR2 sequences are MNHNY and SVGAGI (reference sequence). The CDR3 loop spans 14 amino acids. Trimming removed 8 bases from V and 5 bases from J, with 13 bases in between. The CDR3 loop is CASGLGLDNSPLHF. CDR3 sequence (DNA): TGTGCCAGCGGACTGGGGTTGGATAATTCACCCCTCCACTTT.

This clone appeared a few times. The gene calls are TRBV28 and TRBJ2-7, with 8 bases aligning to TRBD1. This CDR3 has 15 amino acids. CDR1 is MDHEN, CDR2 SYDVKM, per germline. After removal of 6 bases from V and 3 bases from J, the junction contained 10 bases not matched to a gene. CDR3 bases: TGTGCCAGCAGAGGACAGGGCGGGACTCTCTACGAGCAGTACTTC. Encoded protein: CASRGQGGTLYEQYF.

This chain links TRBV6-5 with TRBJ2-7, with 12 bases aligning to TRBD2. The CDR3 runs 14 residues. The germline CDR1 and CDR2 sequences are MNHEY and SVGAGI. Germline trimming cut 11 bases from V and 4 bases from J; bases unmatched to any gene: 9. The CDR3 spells CAVQRLAGDYEQYF. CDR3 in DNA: TGTGCCGTCCAGAGACTAGCGGGAGATTACGAGCAGTACTTC.

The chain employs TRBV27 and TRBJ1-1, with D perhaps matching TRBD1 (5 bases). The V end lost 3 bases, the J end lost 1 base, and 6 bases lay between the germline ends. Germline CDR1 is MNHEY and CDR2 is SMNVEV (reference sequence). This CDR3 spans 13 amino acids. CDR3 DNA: TGTGCCAGCAGTTTTCAGGGGAACACTGAAGCTTTCTTT. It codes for CASSFQGNTEAFF.

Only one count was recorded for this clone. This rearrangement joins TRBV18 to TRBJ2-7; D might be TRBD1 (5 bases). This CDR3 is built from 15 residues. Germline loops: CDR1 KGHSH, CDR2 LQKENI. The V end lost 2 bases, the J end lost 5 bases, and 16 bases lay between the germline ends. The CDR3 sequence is CASSPSGNGANEQYF. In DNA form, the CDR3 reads TGTGCCAGCTCACCATCAGGGAATGGTGCTAACGAGCAGTACTTC.

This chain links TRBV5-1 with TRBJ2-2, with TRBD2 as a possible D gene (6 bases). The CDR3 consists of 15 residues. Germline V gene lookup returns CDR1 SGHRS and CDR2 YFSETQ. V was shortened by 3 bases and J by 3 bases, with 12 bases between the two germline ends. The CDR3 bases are TGCGCCAGCAGCTCGCCGGGAGCCGACACCGGGGAGCTGTTTTTT. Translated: CASSSPGADTGELFF.

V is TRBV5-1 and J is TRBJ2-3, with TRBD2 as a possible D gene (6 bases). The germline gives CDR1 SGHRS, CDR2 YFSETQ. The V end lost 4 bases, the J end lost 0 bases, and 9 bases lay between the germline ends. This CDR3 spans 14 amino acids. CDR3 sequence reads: CASSEGTSTDTQYF. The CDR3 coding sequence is TGCGCCAGCAGCGAAGGGACTAGCACAGATACGCAGTATTTT.

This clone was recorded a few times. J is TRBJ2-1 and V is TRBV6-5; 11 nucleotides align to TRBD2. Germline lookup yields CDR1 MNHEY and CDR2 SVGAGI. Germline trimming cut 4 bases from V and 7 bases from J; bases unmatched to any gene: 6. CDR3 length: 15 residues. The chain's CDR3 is CASSLAGGPRNEQFF. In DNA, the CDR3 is TGTGCCAGCAGTTTAGCGGGAGGGCCAAGGAATGAGCAGTTCTTC.

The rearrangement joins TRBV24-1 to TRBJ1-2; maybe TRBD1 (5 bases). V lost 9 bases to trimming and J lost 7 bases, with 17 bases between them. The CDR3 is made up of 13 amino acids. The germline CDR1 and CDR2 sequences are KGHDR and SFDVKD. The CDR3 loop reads CATRPAGIGGYTF. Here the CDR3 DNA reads TGTGCCACCCGCCCCGCAGGGATTGGTGGCTACACCTTC.

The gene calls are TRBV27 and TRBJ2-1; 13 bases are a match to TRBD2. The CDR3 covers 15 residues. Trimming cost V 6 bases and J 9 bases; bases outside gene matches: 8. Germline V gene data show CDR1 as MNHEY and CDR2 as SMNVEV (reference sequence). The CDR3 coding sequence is TGTGCCAGCAGCTTTACTAGCGGGAGGGGTTTTGAGCAGTTCTTC. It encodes CASSFTSGRGFEQFF.